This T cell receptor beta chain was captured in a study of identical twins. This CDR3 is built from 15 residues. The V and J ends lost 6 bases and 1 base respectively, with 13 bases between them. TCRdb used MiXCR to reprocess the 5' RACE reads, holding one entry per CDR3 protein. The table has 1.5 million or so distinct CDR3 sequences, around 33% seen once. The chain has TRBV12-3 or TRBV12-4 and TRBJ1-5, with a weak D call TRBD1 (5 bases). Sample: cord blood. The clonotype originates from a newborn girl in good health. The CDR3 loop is CASRASGGSNQPQHF. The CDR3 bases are TGTGCCAGCAGGGCCTCCGGGGGGAGCAATCAGCCCCAGCATTTT.